The 5 T cell receptor beta chains below come from one sample, sequenced in a study of T cell responses to AZD1222 COVID-19 vaccine. TCRdb keeps only in-frame clones here, not all; method: immunoSEQ multiplex PCR. Here the sample spans 60,000 to 90,000 clones, roughly 87% being singletons. Here the sequenced sample was peripheral blood, taken 28 days after the second AZD1222 dose. The receptors stem from an adult who received the AZD1222 COVID-19 vaccine.

The chain is built from TRBV7-2 and TRBJ2-7, with 11 bases aligning to TRBD1. The CDR3 sequence is 15 residues long. CDR1 and CDR2 from the germline V gene are SGHTA and FQGNSA. V gave up 1 base and J gave up 4 bases; unmatched junction bases: 3. DNA of the CDR3: TGTGCCAGCAGCTTAGGGACAGGGGGCGAGTACGAGCAGTACTTC. It yields the protein CASSLGTGGEYEQYF.

The chain is built from TRBV19 and TRBJ2-3; TRBD2 matches at 11 bases. V shed 5 bases, J shed 8 bases, and the junction held 15 bases outside the gene matches. Germline V gene lookup returns CDR1 LNHDA and CDR2 SQIVND (reference sequence). The CDR3 length is 17 residues. CDR3 protein: CASSPNTSGGPSGTQYF. The CDR3, as DNA: TGTGCCAGTAGTCCCAACACTAGCGGGGGCCCCTCCGGTACGCAGTATTTT.

This chain uses TRBV6-4 with TRBJ2-3; maybe TRBD2 (6 bases). Trimming stripped 6 bases from V and 7 bases from J, with 8 bases between. Looked up from germline, CDR1 is MRHNA and CDR2 is SNTAGT. The CDR3 totals 11 residues. The CDR3 DNA follows: TGTGCCAGCAGAAGCGGGTATACGCAGTATTTT. As protein: CASRSGYTQYF.

This chain's CDR3 is CASSGITDAAGYTF. The CDR3 DNA follows: TGTGCCAGCAGTGGTATCACTGACGCCGCGGGCTACACCTTC. The V gene is TRBV28, the J gene TRBJ1-2; D is unclear. The CDR3 has 14 residues. Germline CDR1 is MDHEN and CDR2 is SYDVKM. Trimming removed 5 bases at V and 8 bases at J, with 18 bases between.

The chain uses TRBV28 and TRBJ1-4; maybe TRBD1 (6 bases). With 3 bases removed from V and 8 bases from J, the gap between germline ends came to 28 bases. The CDR3 extends over 19 amino acids. The germline V gene has CDR1 MDHEN and CDR2 SYDVKM. The CDR3 sequence is CASSFMIPGQGYTGEKLFF. As DNA, the CDR3 is TGTGCCAGCAGTTTTATGATCCCCGGGCAGGGTTATACAGGGGAAAAACTGTTTTTT.